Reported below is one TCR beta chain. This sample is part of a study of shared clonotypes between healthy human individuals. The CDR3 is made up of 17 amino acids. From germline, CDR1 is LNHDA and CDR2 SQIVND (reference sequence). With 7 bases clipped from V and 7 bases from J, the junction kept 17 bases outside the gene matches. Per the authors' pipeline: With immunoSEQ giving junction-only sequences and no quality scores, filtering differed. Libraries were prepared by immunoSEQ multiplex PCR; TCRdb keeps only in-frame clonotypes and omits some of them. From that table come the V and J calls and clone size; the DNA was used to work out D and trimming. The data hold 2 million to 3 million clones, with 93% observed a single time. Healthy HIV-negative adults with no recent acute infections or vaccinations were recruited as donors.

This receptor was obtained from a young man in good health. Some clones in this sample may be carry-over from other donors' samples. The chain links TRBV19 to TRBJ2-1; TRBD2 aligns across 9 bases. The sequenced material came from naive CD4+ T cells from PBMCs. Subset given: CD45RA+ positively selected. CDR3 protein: CASTNPSSSSGMNEQFF. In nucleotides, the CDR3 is TGTGCCAGTACCAACCCCTCCTCTTCTAGCGGGATGAATGAGCAGTTCTTC.